The 21 T cell receptor beta chains presented below share a single source sample, sequenced in a study of response to subunit inactivated influenza vaccine. TCRdb reprocessed the RT-PCR reads with MiXCR, giving one entry per CDR3 protein. The sample yields 650,000 to 800,000 distinct CDR3 sequences, around 14% seen once. The source material was PBMCs from blood, sampled less than 15 days before vaccination. The receptors were gathered from a man aged 45-65 years who received an inactivated influenza vaccine.

This clonotype was recorded at least ten times. The chain is built from TRBV29-1 and TRBJ2-3; TRBD2 matches 8 bases. V was clipped by 3 bases and J by 1 base; unmatched bases: 9. The CDR3 totals 16 residues. Germline CDR1 SQVTM, CDR2 ANQGSEA. The CDR3 DNA follows: TGCAGCGTTGATCAAACTAGCGGAGGACGCACAGATACGCAGTATTTT. This encodes CSVDQTSGGRTDTQYF.

The chain uses TRBV6-5 and TRBJ1-2, with TRBD1 matching 7 bases. Trimming removed 2 bases from V and 4 bases from J; junction bases left unmatched: 4. This CDR3 comprises 14 residues. Looked up from germline, CDR1 is MNHEY and CDR2 is SVGAGI. The CDR3 coding sequence is TGTGCCAGCAGTTACGCCGGGACAGCCTATGGCTACACCTTC. Amino acid sequence: CASSYAGTAYGYTF.

The rearrangement joins TRBV9 to TRBJ2-5; weak D call: TRBD2 (5 bases). V was clipped by 3 bases and J by 5 bases, with 20 bases between them. The germline V gene encodes CDR1 SGDLS and CDR2 YYNGEE. CDR3 length equals 16 residues. The CDR3, as DNA: TGTGCCAGCAGCGGAAGGAGAGGAAAGGGAGTCGAGACCCAGTACTTC. This sequence encodes CASSGRRGKGVETQYF.

This clonotype has just a few counts. The rearrangement joins TRBV5-1 to TRBJ2-5; 8 nucleotides line up with TRBD2. The CDR3 loop spans 16 amino acids. Unmatched junction bases numbered 6, after V lost 1 base and J lost 1 base. Per the germline V gene, CDR1 is SGHRS and CDR2 is YFSETQ. The CDR3 nucleotides read TGCGCCAGCAGCTTGAGGGTAGCGGGACCCCAAGAGACCCAGTACTTC. This encodes CASSLRVAGPQETQYF.

This clonotype was counted many times. The V call is TRBV7-2, the J call TRBJ2-7; D may be TRBD1 (5 bases). CDR3 length equals 16 residues. V lost 5 bases, J lost 2 bases, and 19 bases lay in between. Per the germline V gene, CDR1 is SGHTA and CDR2 is FQGNSA. The CDR3: CASSPRGRPPTYEQYF. In DNA form, the CDR3 reads TGTGCCAGCAGCCCTAGGGGCAGGCCCCCGACCTACGAGCAGTACTTC.

This rearrangement joins TRBV29-1 to TRBJ2-5; D assignment may be TRBD1 or TRBD2 (5 bases each). Germline CDR1 reads SQVTM; CDR2 reads ANQGSEA. V was cut by 3 bases and J by 5 bases, with 10 bases left in between. CDR3 size: 12 residues. CDR3 loop: CSVEGRGETQYF. As DNA, the CDR3 is TGCAGCGTTGAGGGGCGCGGGGAGACCCAGTACTTC.

This clonotype has only a few counts. V gene TRBV12-3 or TRBV12-4 combines with J gene TRBJ1-3, with D uncertain. The V gene lost 6 bases and the J gene lost 2 bases, with 17 bases spanning the gap. CDR3 length: 16 amino acids. As DNA, the CDR3 is TGTGCCAGCAGCTCTGTTCCGCTTGGCGCTGGAAACACCATATATTTT. It yields the protein CASSSVPLGAGNTIYF.

This chain connects TRBV12-3 or TRBV12-4 to TRBJ2-1; D unclear. This CDR3 comprises 16 residues. Trimming removed 6 bases at V and 7 bases at J, with 22 bases between. CDR3 DNA: TGTGCCAGCAGCATAAGACACAGTAGCTTTTGGAATGAGCAGTTCTTC. Translated, it gives CASSIRHSSFWNEQFF.

This chain uses TRBV7-9 with TRBJ1-2; perhaps TRBD1 as D (6 bases). The CDR3 is made up of 14 amino acids. V dropped 5 bases and J dropped 5 bases, with 15 bases sitting between them. Germline assignment: CDR1 SEHNR and CDR2 FQNEAQ (reference sequence). The CDR3 is CASSIGGQFYGYTF. The DNA of the CDR3 is TGTGCCAGCAGCATAGGGGGTCAGTTTTATGGCTACACCTTC. Looking up the rest from reference TRBV7-9 and TRBJ1-2 gives the full variable domain: DTGVSQNPRHKITKRGQNVTFRCDPISEHNRLYWYRQTLGQGPEFLTYFQNEAQLEKSRLLSDRFSAERPKGSFSTLEIQRTEQGDSAMYLCASSIGGQFYGYTFGSGTRLTVV.

This clonotype was observed at least ten times. Here the CDR3 DNA reads TGTGCCAGCAGTTACATTCGACAGGAGAACTATGGCTACACCTTC. This gives the protein CASSYIRQENYGYTF. The V call is TRBV6-2 or TRBV6-3, the J call TRBJ1-2, with a possible D match to TRBD1 (6 bases). CDR1 is MNHEY and CDR2 is SVGEGT in the germline V gene. This CDR3 is 15 amino acids long. Trimming pared 2 bases from V and 2 bases from J, leaving 12 bases between.

Comments on this clonotype: This may be a read error, as it is one base from a much larger clone. The chain links TRBV10-3 to TRBJ1-2, with D perhaps TRBD1 (6 bases). Deletions cut 4 bases from V and 1 base from J, with 7 bases between. The CDR3 contains 13 residues. CDR1 and CDR2 from the germline V gene are ENHRY and SYGVKD. The CDR3 DNA sequence: TGTGCCATCAGTGGGACAGATAACTATGGCTACACCTTC. It is translated as CAISGTDNYGYTF.

The CDR3 sequence: CSATMTGEDGYTF. CDR3 nucleotide sequence: TGCAGTGCTACCATGACAGGGGAGGATGGCTACACCTTC. This sequence joins TRBV20-1 and TRBJ1-2; 8 bases line up with TRBD1. Germline CDR1 reads DFQATT; CDR2 reads SNEGSKA (reference sequence). V trimming: 4 bases; J trimming: 6 bases; junction bases outside the gene matches: 7. The CDR3 is made up of 13 amino acids.

The V gene is TRBV6-5, the J gene TRBJ1-1; D unclear. Germline lookup yields CDR1 MNHEY and CDR2 SVGAGI. This CDR3 is built from 12 residues. V lost 6 bases and J 5 bases, leaving 10 bases between the germline ends. The CDR3 is CASSPIGTEAFF. The CDR3 DNA reads TGTGCCAGCAGCCCCATAGGAACTGAAGCTTTCTTT.

The V call is TRBV6-2 or TRBV6-3, the J call TRBJ2-1, with D tentatively TRBD2 (5 bases). CDR3 length: 16 residues. V gave up 0 bases and J gave up 0 bases, with 9 bases separating them. Germline V gene sequence: CDR1 MNHEY, CDR2 SVGEGT. CDR3 bases: TGTGCCAGCAGTTACTCGAGGGTCTCCTCCTACAATGAGCAGTTCTTC. Translated: CASSYSRVSSYNEQFF.

V usage is TRBV20-1 and J usage is TRBJ2-3; 8 bases map to TRBD2. The CDR3 is 14 amino acids. Unmatched junction bases numbered 7, after V lost 5 bases and J lost 3 bases. CDR1 and CDR2 from the germline V gene are DFQATT and SNEGSKA (reference sequence). CDR3 coding DNA: TGCAGTGCTCCTTCGGCTAGCGGGACAGATACGCAGTATTTT. It encodes CSAPSASGTDTQYF.

The rearrangement uses TRBV19 and TRBJ2-7; D might be TRBD2 (6 bases). Trimming took 1 base from V and 5 from J, leaving 12 bases between them. The CDR3 totals 14 residues. The germline gives CDR1 LNHDA, CDR2 SQIVND (reference sequence). For the CDR3, the DNA is TGTGCCAGTAGTATAGGTGCGGGGATGAACGAGCAGTACTTC. Its translation is CASSIGAGMNEQYF.

This chain connects TRBV10-2 to TRBJ2-3; a weak D match, TRBD1 (5 bases). The germline V gene has CDR1 WSHSY and CDR2 SAAADI. This CDR3 is built from 12 residues. V lost 4 bases and J lost 6, with 8 bases in between. The CDR3 nucleotides are TGCGCCAGCAGTGTCTGGGGCGATACGCAGTATTTT. It codes for CASSVWGDTQYF.

The gene calls are TRBV6-2 or TRBV6-3 and TRBJ2-1, with D possibly TRBD1 on 6 matching bases. CDR1 is MNHEY, CDR2 SVGEGT, per germline. Trimming removed 6 bases from V and 0 bases from J, with 15 bases in between. The CDR3 totals 16 residues. CDR3 nucleotides: TGTGCCAGCAGGCTGACAGGTATCTTCTCCTACAATGAGCAGTTCTTC. Its translation: CASRLTGIFSYNEQFF.

This clonotype appeared a few times. The chain joins TRBV20-1 to TRBJ2-3; 8 positions match TRBD2. Germline values: CDR1 DFQATT, CDR2 SNEGSKA (reference sequence). This CDR3 has 13 residues. The CDR3 reads CRLTGGVSDTQYF. The DNA for the CDR3 is TGCAGACTCACCGGGGGGGTGTCAGATACGCAGTATTTT.

This chain connects TRBV4-3 to TRBJ2-1; 10 nucleotides align to TRBD1. This CDR3 is 16 amino acids long. V lost 1 base, J lost 4 bases, and 4 bases stayed unmatched. Germline V gene sequence: CDR1 LGHNA, CDR2 YSLEER. As DNA, the CDR3 is TGCGCCAGCAGCCAAGCCGGGACAGGGGCTTACAATGAGCAGTTCTTC. This codes for CASSQAGTGAYNEQFF.

This clonotype was seen a few times. This chain links TRBV30 with TRBJ2-1, with 13 bases fitting TRBD2. The CDR3 contains 18 residues. Germline V lookup: CDR1 GTSNPN, CDR2 SVGIG (reference sequence). V trimming: 0 bases; J trimming: 9 bases; junction bases outside the gene matches: 14. The CDR3 DNA follows: TGTGCCTGGAGTGTACGGAGGTCATTCGGACTAGCGGGAGCTGAGCAGTTCTTC. This encodes CAWSVRRSFGLAGAEQFF.